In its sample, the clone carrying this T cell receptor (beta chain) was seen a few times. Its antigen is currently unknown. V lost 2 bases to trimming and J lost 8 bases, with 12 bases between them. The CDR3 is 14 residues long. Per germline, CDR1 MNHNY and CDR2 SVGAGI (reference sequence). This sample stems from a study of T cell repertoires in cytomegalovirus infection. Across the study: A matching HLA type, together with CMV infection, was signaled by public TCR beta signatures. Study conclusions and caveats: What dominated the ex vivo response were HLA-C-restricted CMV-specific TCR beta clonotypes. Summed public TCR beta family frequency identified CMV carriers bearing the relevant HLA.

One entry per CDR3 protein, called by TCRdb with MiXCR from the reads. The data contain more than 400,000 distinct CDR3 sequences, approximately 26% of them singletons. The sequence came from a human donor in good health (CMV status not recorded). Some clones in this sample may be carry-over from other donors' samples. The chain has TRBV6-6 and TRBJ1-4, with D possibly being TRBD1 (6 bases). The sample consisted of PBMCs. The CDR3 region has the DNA TGTGCCAGCAGTTACAGGGGGGGTTACGAAAAACTGTTTTTT. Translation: CASSYRGGYEKLFF.